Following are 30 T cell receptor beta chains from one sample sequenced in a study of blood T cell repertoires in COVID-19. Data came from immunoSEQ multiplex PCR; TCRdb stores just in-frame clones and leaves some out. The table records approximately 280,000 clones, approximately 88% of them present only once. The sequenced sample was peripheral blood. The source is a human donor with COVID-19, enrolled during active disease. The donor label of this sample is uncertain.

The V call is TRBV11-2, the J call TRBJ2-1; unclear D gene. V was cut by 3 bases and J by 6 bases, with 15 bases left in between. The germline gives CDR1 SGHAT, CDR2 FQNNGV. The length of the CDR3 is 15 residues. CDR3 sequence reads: CASSFVTVKTNEQFF. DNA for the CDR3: TGTGCCAGCAGCTTTGTAACAGTGAAGACCAATGAGCAGTTCTTC.

In DNA form, the CDR3 reads TGTGCCAGCAGCCCGAGACGGAGTGACTCTGGGGCCAACGTCCTGACTTTC. It encodes CASSPRRSDSGANVLTF. The chain combines TRBV5-5 with TRBJ2-6; D is uncertain. This CDR3 contains 17 residues. Germline CDR1 reads SGHKS; CDR2 reads YYEKEE (reference sequence). Trimming took 4 bases from V and 0 from J, leaving 14 bases between them. The full variable domain, with the rest looked up from reference TRBV5-5 and TRBJ2-6, is DAGVTQSPTHLIKTRGQQVTLRCSPISGHKSVSWYQQVLGQGPQFIFQYYEKEERGRGNFPDRFSARQFPNYSSELNVNALLLGDSALYLCASSPRRSDSGANVLTFGAGSRLTVL.

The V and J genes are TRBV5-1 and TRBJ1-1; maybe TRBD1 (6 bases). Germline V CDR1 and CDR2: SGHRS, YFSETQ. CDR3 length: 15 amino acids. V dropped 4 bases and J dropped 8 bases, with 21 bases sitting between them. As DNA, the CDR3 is TGCGCCAGCAGCGGACTAGGGACATTCTCTGACGAAGCTTTCTTT. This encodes CASSGLGTFSDEAFF.

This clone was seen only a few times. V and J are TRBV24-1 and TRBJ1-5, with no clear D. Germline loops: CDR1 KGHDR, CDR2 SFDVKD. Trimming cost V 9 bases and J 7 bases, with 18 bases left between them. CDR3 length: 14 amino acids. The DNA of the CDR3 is TGTGCCACCTCGATCGGGAAAGAGAACCAGCCCCAGCATTTT. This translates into CATSIGKENQPQHF.

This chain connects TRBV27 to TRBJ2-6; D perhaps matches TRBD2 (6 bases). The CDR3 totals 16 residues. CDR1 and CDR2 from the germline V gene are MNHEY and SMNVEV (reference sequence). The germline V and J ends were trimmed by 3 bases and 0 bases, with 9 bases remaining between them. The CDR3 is CASSFGGSSGANVLTF. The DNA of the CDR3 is TGTGCCAGCAGTTTCGGAGGGTCCTCTGGGGCCAACGTCCTGACTTTC.

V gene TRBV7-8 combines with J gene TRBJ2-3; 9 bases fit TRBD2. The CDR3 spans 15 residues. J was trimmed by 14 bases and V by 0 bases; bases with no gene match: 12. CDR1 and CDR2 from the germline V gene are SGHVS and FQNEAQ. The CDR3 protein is CASSLAGGRAQKPYF. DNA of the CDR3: TGTGCCAGCAGCTTAGCTGGCGGGAGGGCCCAAAAACCGTATTTT.

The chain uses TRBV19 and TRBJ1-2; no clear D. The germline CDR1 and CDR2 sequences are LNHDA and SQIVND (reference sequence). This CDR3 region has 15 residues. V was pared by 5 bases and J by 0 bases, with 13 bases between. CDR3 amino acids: CASSPAFGSNYGYTF. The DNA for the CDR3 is TGTGCCAGTAGTCCAGCGTTCGGCTCTAACTATGGCTACACCTTC.

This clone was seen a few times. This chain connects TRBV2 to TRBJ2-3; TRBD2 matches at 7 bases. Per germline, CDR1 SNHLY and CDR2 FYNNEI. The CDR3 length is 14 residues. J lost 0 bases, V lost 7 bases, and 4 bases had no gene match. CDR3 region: CASKAGVSTDTQYF. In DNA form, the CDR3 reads TGTGCCAGCAAGGCGGGGGTAAGCACAGATACGCAGTATTTT.

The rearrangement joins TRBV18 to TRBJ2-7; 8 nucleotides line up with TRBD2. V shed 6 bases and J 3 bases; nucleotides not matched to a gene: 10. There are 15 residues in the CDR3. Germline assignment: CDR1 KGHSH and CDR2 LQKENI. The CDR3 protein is CASSPRGGGSYEQYF. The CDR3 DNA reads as TGTGCCAGCTCCCCCCGGGGGGGAGGAAGCTACGAGCAGTACTTC. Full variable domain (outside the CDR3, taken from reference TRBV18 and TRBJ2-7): NAGVMQNPRHLVRRRGQEARLRCSPMKGHSHVYWYRQLPEEGLKFMVYLQKENIIDESGMPKERFSAEFPKEGPSILRIQQVVRGDSAAYFCASSPRGGGSYEQYFGPGTRLTVT.

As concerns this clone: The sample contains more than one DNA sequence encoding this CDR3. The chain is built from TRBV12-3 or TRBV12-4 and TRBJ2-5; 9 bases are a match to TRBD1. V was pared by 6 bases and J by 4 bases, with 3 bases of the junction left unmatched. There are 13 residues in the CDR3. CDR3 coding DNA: TGTGCCAGCAGACAGGGGGCGGGAGAGACCCAGTACTTC. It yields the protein CASRQGAGETQYF.

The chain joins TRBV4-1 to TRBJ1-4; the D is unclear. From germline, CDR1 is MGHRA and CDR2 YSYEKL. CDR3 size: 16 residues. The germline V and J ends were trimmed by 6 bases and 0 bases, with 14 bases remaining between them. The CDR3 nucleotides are TGCGCCAGCAGAGGCTGGAGCAGTGCAACTAATGAAAAACTGTTTTTT. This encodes CASRGWSSATNEKLFF.

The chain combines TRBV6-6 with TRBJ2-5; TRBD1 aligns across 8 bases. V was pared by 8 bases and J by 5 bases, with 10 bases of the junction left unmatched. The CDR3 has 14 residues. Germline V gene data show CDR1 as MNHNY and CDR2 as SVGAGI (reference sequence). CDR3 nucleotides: TGTGCCAGCGCTCGACAGGGGCTTTACGAGACCCAGTACTTC. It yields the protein CASARQGLYETQYF.

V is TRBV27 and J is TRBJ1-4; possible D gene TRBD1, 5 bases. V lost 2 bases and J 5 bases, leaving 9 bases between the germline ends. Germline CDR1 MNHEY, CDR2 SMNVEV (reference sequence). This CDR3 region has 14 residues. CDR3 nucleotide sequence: TGTGCCAGCAGTTTACGGGGGAAGAATGAAAAACTGTTTTTT. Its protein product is CASSLRGKNEKLFF.

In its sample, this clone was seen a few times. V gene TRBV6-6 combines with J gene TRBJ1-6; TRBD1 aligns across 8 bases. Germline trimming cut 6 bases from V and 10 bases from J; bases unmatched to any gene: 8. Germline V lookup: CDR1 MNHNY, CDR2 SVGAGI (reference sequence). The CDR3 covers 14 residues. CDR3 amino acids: CASSSRTGTSPLHF. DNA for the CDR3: TGTGCCAGCAGCTCCAGGACAGGGACCTCACCCCTCCACTTT.

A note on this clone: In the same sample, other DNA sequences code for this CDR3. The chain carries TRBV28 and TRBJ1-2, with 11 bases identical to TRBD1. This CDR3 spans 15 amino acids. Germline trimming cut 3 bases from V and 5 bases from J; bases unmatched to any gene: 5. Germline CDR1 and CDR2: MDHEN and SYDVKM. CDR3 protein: CASSFSGTGGYGYTF. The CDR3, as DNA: TGTGCCAGCAGTTTCTCCGGGACAGGGGGTTATGGCTACACCTTC.

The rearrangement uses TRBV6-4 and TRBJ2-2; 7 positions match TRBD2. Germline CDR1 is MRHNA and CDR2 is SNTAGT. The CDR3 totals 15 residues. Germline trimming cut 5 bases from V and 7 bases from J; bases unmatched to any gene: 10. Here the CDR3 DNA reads TGTGCCAGCAGTTCCCAGACTAGCCTTATCGGGGAGCTGTTTTTT. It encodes CASSSQTSLIGELFF.

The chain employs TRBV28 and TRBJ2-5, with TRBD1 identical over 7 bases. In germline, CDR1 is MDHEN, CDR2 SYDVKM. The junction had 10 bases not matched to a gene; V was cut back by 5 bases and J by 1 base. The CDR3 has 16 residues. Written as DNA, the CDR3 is TGTGCCAGCAGTACCCGGACAGAGGGGGCCCAAGAGACCCAGTACTTC. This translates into CASSTRTEGAQETQYF. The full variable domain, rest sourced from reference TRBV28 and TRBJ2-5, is DVKVTQSSRYLVKRTGEKVFLECVQDMDHENMFWYRQDPGLGLRLIYFSYDVKMKEKGDIPEGYSVSREKKERFSLILESASTNQTSMYLCASSTRTEGAQETQYFGPGTRLLVL.

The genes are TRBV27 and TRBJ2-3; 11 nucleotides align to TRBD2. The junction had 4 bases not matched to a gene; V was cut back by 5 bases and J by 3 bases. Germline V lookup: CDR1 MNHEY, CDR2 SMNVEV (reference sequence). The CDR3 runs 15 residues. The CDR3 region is CASSHGTSGTDTQYF. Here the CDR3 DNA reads TGTGCCAGCAGTCACGGGACTAGCGGAACAGATACGCAGTATTTT.

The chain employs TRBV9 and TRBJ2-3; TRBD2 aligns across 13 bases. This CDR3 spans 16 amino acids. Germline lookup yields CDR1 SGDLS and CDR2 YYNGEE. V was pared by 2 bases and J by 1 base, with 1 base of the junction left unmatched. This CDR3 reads CASSVTSGRGTDTQYF. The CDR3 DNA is TGTGCCAGCAGCGTTACTAGCGGGAGGGGCACAGATACGCAGTATTTT.

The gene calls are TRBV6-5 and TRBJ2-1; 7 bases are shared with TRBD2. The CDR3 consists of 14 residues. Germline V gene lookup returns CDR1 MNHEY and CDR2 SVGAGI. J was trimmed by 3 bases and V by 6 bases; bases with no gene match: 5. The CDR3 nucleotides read TGTGCCAGCAGGGGGACTACTGTCTACAATGAGCAGTTCTTC. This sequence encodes CASRGTTVYNEQFF.

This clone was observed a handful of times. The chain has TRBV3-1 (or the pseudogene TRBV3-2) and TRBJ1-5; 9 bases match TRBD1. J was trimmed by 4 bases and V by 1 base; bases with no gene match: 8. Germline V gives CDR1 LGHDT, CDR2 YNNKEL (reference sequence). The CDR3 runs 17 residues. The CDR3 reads CASSQGNYRGQNQPQHF. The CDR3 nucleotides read TGTGCCAGCAGCCAAGGGAATTACAGGGGGCAGAATCAGCCCCAGCATTTT.

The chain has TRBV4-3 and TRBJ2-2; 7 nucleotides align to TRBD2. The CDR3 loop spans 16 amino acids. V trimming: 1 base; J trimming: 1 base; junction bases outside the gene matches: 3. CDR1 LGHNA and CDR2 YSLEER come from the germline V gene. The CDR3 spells CASSQGLAENTGELFF. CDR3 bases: TGCGCCAGCAGCCAAGGGCTAGCGGAGAACACCGGGGAGCTGTTTTTT.

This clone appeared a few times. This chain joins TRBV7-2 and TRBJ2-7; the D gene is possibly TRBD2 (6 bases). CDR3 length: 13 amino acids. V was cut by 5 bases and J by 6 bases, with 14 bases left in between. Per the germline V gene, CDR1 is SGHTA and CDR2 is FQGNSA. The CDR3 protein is CASSQRLEGEQYF. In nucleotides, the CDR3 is TGTGCCAGCAGCCAAAGACTAGAGGGCGAGCAGTACTTC.

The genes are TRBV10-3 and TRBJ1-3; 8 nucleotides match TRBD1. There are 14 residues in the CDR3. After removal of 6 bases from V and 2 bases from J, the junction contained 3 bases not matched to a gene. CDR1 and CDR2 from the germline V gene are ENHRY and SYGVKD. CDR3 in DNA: TGTGCCATCAGGCAGGGGGCTCCTGGAAACACCATATATTTT. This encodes CAIRQGAPGNTIYF.

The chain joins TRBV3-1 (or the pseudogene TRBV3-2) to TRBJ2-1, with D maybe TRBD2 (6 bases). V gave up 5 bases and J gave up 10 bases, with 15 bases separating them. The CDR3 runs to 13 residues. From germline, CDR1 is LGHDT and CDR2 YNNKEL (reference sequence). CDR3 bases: TGTGCCAGCAGCTCTCAGGTGGGAGGCGAGCAGTTCTTC. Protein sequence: CASSSQVGGEQFF.

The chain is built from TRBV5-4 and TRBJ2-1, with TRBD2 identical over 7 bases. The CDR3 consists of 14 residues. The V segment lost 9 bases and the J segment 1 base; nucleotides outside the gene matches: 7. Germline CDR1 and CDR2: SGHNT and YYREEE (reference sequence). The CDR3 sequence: CAIPGGMSYNEQFF. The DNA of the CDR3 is TGTGCCATACCGGGGGGTATGTCCTACAATGAGCAGTTCTTC.

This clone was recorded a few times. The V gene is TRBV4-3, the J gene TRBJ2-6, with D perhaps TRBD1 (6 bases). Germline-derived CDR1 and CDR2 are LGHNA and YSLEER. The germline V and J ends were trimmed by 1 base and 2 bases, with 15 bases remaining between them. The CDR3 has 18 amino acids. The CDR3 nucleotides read TGCGCCAGCAGCCAAGTAACAGGGTGGGCAGCTGGGGCCAACGTCCTGACTTTC. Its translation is CASSQVTGWAAGANVLTF.

CDR3 DNA sequence: TGTGCCAGCAGCGTAGTGGGGCTGAACACTGAAGCTTTCTTT. Translating gives CASSVVGLNTEAFF. This chain links TRBV9 with TRBJ1-1, with D possibly matching TRBD1 (5 bases). V dropped 0 bases and J dropped 0 bases, with 6 bases sitting between them. The germline V gene encodes CDR1 SGDLS and CDR2 YYNGEE. The CDR3 sequence is 14 residues long.

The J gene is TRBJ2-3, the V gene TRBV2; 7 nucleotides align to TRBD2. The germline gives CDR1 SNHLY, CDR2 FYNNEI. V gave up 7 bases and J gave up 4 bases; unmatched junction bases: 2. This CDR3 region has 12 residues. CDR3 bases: TGTGCCAGCACGGGAGGCCCAGATACGCAGTATTTT. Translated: CASTGGPDTQYF.

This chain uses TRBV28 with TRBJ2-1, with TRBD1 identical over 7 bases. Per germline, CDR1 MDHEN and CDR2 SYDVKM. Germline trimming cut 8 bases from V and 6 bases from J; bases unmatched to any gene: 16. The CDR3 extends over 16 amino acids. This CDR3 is CASPPSRDRGVNEQFF. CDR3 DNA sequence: TGTGCCAGCCCCCCCTCCCGGGACAGAGGCGTCAATGAGCAGTTCTTC.